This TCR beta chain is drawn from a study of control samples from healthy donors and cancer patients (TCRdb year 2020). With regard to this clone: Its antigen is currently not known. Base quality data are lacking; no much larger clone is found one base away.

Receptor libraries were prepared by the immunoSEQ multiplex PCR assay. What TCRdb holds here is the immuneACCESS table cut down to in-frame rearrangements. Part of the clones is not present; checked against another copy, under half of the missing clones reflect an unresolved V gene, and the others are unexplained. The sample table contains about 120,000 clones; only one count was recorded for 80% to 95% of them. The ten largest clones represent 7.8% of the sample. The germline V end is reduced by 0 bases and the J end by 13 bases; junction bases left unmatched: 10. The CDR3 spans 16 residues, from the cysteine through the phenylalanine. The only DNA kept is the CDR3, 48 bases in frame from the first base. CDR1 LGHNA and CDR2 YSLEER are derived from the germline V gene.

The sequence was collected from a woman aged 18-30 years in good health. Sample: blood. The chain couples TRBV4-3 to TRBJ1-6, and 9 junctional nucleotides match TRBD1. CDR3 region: CASSQENPGQGFPLHF. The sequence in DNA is TGCGCCAGCAGCCAAGAAAATCCGGGACAGGGCTTTCCCCTCCACTTT.